Reported below is one T cell receptor beta chain. Trimming took 9 bases from V and 3 from J; bases not matched to a gene: 4. The germline V gene encodes CDR1 LGHNA and CDR2 YSLEER. The CDR3 contains 13 residues. Here immunoSEQ multiplex PCR was the method, and the copy in TCRdb shows in-frame clones only, minus some. Of some 1.1 million clones listed, approximately 77% are singletons. The data belong to a study of shared clonotypes between healthy human individuals. Study-wide background: Each donor's CD4 naive and CD4 memory cells filled three plates apiece, CD8 naive two, and CD8 memory one.

This TCR derives from a man younger than 35 in good health. Some clones in this sample may be carry-over from other donors' samples. J is TRBJ2-7 and V is TRBV4-3, with 11 nucleotides matching TRBD2. The specimen was memory CD4+ T cells from PBMCs. Subset given: CD45RA-negative fraction. The CDR3 spells CASSSGRVYEQYF. DNA for the CDR3: TGCGCCAGTAGTAGCGGGAGGGTCTACGAGCAGTACTTC.